This T cell receptor (beta chain) was captured by sequencing in a study of CD4 T cells in relation to SARS-CoV-2 and coronaviruses. The V end lost 3 bases, the J end lost 7 bases, and 13 bases lay between the germline ends. The CDR3 runs to 13 residues. From germline, CDR1 is KGHSH and CDR2 LQKENI. In regard to this clone: Antigen: not known.

Here immunoSEQ multiplex PCR was the method, and the copy in TCRdb shows in-frame clones only, minus some. The sample carries just over 15,000 clones, around four fifths recorded once. CD4+ T cells from unexposed donors were obtained before the COVID-19 pandemic (2011-2018). Isolation of CD4+ T cells took place after less than 11 days in culture. The receptor was derived from a human donor in good health. Sequencing used CD4+ T cells from PBMCs, cultured in vitro. The chain joins TRBV18 to TRBJ2-7; D tentatively reads TRBD1 or TRBD2 (5 bases each). CDR3 protein: CASSPSGAEEQYF. The CDR3 DNA follows: TGTGCCAGCTCACCCTCCGGGGCTGAGGAGCAGTACTTC.